A selection of T cell receptor beta chains follows, all from one sample in a study of CD8 T cells in Susac syndrome. TCRdb re-called the immunoSEQ multiplex PCR reads with MiXCR, one entry per CDR3 protein. This repertoire shows about 80,000 distinct CDR3 sequences, around 94% found once; its top ten account for about 0.3%. The sample consisted of CD8+ T cells from PBMCs. Receptor source: a human donor in good health. The CDR3 runs from the conserved cysteine through the conserved F or W. D genes are given only for firm matches. Size values are once, few and many counts, or a class for expanded clones, and some rows have none.

size: once; D: -; V: TRBV28; J: TRBJ2-1; CDR3: CASSLGRAAYNEQFF; DNA: TGTGCCAGCAGTTTAGGGCGGGCGGCTTACAATGAGCAGTTCTTC
size: once; D: -; V: TRBV12-5; J: TRBJ1-2; CDR3: CASGLDNYGYTF; DNA: TGTGCTAGTGGTTTAGACAACTATGGCTACACCTTC
size: -; D: -; V: TRBV3-1; J: TRBJ1-1; CDR3: CASRLARRHPNTEAFF; DNA: TGTGCCAGCAGACTGGCAAGGAGACACCCGAACACTGAAGCTTTCTTT
size: -; D: -; V: TRBV20-1; J: TRBJ2-1; CDR3: CSASWTLRGSYNEQFF; DNA: TGCAGTGCTAGCTGGACTCTACGGGGCTCCTACAATGAGCAGTTCTTC
size: -; D: TRBD2; V: TRBV28; J: TRBJ2-5; CDR3: CASRDLRLAAETQYF; DNA: TGTGCCAGCAGGGACCTTCGACTAGCGGCGGAGACCCAGTACTTC
size: -; D: TRBD1; V: TRBV7-2; J: TRBJ2-7; CDR3: CASSHGGTGFPYEQYF; DNA: TGCGCCAGCAGCCACGGCGGGACAGGGTTTCCCTACGAGCAGTACTTC
size: -; D: -; V: TRBV7-8; J: TRBJ2-2; CDR3: CASVPLNTGELFF; DNA: TGTGCCAGCGTCCCGTTGAACACCGGGGAGCTGTTTTTT
size: -; D: -; V: TRBV9; J: TRBJ1-4; CDR3: CASSVENSAEKLFF; DNA: TGTGCCAGCAGCGTAGAAAACAGCGCTGAAAAACTGTTTTTT
size: -; D: TRBD1; V: TRBV6-2/TRBV6-3; J: TRBJ1-5; CDR3: CASSYGTGNQPQHF; DNA: TGTGCCAGCAGTTACGGGACAGGCAATCAGCCCCAGCATTTT
size: -; D: -; V: TRBV6-2/TRBV6-3; J: TRBJ1-1; CDR3: CASHWRPMNTEAFF; DNA: TGTGCCAGCCATTGGCGGCCAATGAACACTGAAGCTTTCTTT
size: -; D: TRBD1; V: TRBV4-1; J: TRBJ2-3; CDR3: CASSHSDRGYTDTQYF; DNA: TGCGCCAGCAGCCACTCGGACAGGGGGTACACAGATACGCAGTATTTT
size: -; D: -; V: TRBV7-2; J: TRBJ2-7; CDR3: CASSLAPDYEQYF; DNA: TGTGCCAGCAGCTTAGCGCCCGATTACGAGCAGTACTTC
size: -; D: -; V: TRBV4-1; J: TRBJ1-2; CDR3: CASSPGADINYGYTF; DNA: TGCGCCAGCAGCCCCGGAGCGGACATTAACTATGGCTACACCTTC
size: -; D: -; V: TRBV4-2; J: TRBJ2-1; CDR3: CASSQEPSEGEQFF; DNA: TGTGCCAGCAGCCAAGAGCCGAGTGAAGGTGAGCAGTTCTTC
size: -; D: -; V: TRBV4-1; J: TRBJ2-6; CDR3: CASSLSVGANVLTF; DNA: TGCGCCAGCAGTCTATCAGTGGGGGCCAACGTCCTGACTTTC
size: -; D: -; V: TRBV27; J: TRBJ1-2; CDR3: CASRLGPVYGYTF; DNA: TGTGCCAGCAGGCTCGGGCCGGTCTATGGCTACACCTTC
size: -; D: -; V: TRBV30; J: TRBJ1-3; CDR3: CAYQDSGNTIYF; DNA: TGTGCCTACCAAGACTCTGGAAACACCATATATTTT
size: -; D: TRBD2; V: TRBV14; J: TRBJ2-1; CDR3: CASSQDPRGLADYNEQFF; DNA: TGTGCCAGCAGCCAAGACCCACGAGGCCTAGCGGACTACAATGAGCAGTTCTTC
size: -; D: TRBD2; V: TRBV20-1; J: TRBJ2-1; CDR3: CSARSRDYGIYNEQFF; DNA: TGCAGTGCTAGGTCCCGGGACTACGGGATCTACAATGAGCAGTTCTTC
size: -; D: -; V: TRBV27; J: TRBJ1-1; CDR3: CASSFLRDQGTEAFF; DNA: TGTGCCAGCAGTTTTCTCAGGGATCAAGGCACTGAAGCTTTCTTT
size: -; D: -; V: TRBV6-2/TRBV6-3; J: TRBJ2-1; CDR3: CASSYSSKGNEQFF; DNA: TGTGCCAGCAGTTACTCGTCTAAGGGGAATGAGCAGTTCTTC
size: -; D: TRBD1; V: TRBV5-6; J: TRBJ2-5; CDR3: CASSLRQGAETQYF; DNA: TGTGCCAGCAGCTTGAGACAGGGGGCCGAGACCCAGTACTTC
size: -; D: -; V: TRBV24-1; J: TRBJ2-2; CDR3: CATSDRGQFANTGELFF; DNA: TGTGCCACCAGTGATCGTGGACAGTTCGCGAACACCGGGGAGCTGTTTTTT
size: -; D: TRBD1; V: TRBV20-1; J: TRBJ1-5; CDR3: CSARTGVGSNQPQHF; DNA: TGCAGTGCTAGAACAGGGGTGGGTAGCAATCAGCCCCAGCATTTT
size: -; D: TRBD1; V: TRBV4-1; J: TRBJ2-1; CDR3: CASTLDRGQFDEQFF; DNA: TGCGCCAGCACCCTGGACAGGGGGCAATTCGATGAGCAGTTCTTC
size: -; D: -; V: TRBV29-1; J: TRBJ2-3; CDR3: CSAIPQGSVGDTQYF; DNA: TGCAGCGCCATCCCCCAGGGTAGTGTTGGAGATACGCAGTATTTT
size: -; D: -; V: TRBV5-6; J: TRBJ2-7; CDR3: CASSSLGLYEQYF; DNA: TGTGCCAGCAGCTCTCTGGGGCTCTACGAGCAGTACTTC
size: -; D: -; V: TRBV4-1; J: TRBJ2-7; CDR3: CASSQDRNSPYEQYF; DNA: TGCGCCAGCAGCCAAGATAGGAACAGCCCCTACGAGCAGTACTTC
size: -; D: TRBD2; V: TRBV27; J: TRBJ2-5; CDR3: CASSLRGGGETQYF; DNA: TGTGCCAGCAGTTTACGCGGGGGTGGAGAGACCCAGTACTTC
size: -; D: TRBD2; V: TRBV24-1; J: TRBJ2-2; CDR3: CATSDLPQRASGRTGELFF; DNA: TGTGCCACCAGTGATTTGCCCCAACGCGCAAGCGGGAGAACCGGGGAGCTGTTTTTT
size: -; D: -; V: TRBV7-9; J: TRBJ2-2; CDR3: CASIGGGRPTGELFF; DNA: TGTGCCAGCATCGGAGGGGGGAGGCCAACCGGGGAGCTGTTTTTT
size: -; D: TRBD2; V: TRBV29-1; J: TRBJ2-1; CDR3: CSVTSGANGEQFF; DNA: TGCAGCGTCACAAGCGGGGCCAATGGTGAGCAGTTCTTC
size: -; D: -; V: TRBV13; J: TRBJ2-6; CDR3: CASSLGLPLSGANVLTF; DNA: TGTGCCAGCAGCTTAGGCCTACCCCTCTCTGGGGCCAACGTCCTGACTTTC
size: once; D: -; V: TRBV20-1; J: TRBJ1-6; CDR3: CSAFCNSPLHF; DNA: TGCAGTGCCTTTTGTAATTCACCCCTCCACTTT